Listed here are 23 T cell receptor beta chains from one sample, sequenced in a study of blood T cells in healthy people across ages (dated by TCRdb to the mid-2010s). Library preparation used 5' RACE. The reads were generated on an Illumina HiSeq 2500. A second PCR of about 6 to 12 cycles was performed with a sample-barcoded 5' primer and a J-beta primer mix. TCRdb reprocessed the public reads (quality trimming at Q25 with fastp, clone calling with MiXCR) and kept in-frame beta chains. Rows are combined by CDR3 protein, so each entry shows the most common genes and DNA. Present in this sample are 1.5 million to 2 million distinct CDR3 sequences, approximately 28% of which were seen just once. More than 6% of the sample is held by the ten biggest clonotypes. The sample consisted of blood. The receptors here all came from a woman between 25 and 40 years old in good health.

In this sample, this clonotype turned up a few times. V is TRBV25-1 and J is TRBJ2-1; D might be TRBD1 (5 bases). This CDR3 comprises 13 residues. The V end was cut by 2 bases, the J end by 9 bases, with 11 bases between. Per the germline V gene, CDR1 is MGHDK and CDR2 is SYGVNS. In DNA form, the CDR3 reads TGTGCCAGCAGTGAAAATATAAGGGGTGAGCAGTTCTTC. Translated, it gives CASSENIRGEQFF.

CDR3 sequence: CTSSPRQGRWEQYF. The DNA for the CDR3 is TGTACCAGCAGCCCCAGACAGGGAAGGTGGGAGCAGTACTTC. V is TRBV7-2 and J is TRBJ2-5; 7 bases are shared with TRBD1. Germline lookup yields CDR1 SGHTA and CDR2 FQGNSA. Trimming took 5 bases from V and 11 from J; bases not matched to a gene: 14. This CDR3 comprises 14 residues.

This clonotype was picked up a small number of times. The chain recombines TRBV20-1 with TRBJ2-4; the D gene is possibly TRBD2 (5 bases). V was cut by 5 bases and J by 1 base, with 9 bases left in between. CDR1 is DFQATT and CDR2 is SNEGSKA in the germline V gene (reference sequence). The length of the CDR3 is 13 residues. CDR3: CSAARGAKNIQYF. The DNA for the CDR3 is TGCAGTGCTGCCAGAGGGGCCAAAAACATTCAGTACTTC.

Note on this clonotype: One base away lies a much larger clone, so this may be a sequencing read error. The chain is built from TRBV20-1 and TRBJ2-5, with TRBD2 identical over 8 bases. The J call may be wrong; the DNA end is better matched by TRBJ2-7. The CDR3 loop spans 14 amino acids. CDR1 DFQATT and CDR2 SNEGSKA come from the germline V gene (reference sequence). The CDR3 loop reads CSTTPGGLSYEQYF. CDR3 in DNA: TGCAGTACTACGCCGGGGGGGCTATCCTACGAGCAGTACTTC.

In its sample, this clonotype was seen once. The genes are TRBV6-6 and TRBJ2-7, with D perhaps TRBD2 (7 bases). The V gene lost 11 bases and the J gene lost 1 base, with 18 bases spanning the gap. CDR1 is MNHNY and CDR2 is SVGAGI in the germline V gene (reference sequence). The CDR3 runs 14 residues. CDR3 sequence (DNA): TGTGCCGGCACGGGGGGCACCCTATCCTACGAGCAGTACTTC. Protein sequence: CAGTGGTLSYEQYF.

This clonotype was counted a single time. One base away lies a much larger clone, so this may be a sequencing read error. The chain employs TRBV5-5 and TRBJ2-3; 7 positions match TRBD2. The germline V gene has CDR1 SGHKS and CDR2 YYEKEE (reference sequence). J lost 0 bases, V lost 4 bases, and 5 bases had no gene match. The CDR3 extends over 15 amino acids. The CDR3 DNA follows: TGTGCCAGCAGCAGCGGGACTTTTAGCACAGATACGCAGTATTTT. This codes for CASSSGTFSTDTQYF.

CDR3 amino acids: CASIRGGDETQYF. The CDR3 coding sequence is TGTGCCAGCATCCGTGGGGGGGATGAGACCCAGTACTTC. The chain couples TRBV6-6 to TRBJ2-5; 7 bases are shared with TRBD2. Germline V lookup: CDR1 MNHNY, CDR2 SVGAGI (reference sequence). The CDR3 length is 13 residues. Losses at the gene ends were 7 bases for V and 5 bases for J; bases not matched to a gene: 7.

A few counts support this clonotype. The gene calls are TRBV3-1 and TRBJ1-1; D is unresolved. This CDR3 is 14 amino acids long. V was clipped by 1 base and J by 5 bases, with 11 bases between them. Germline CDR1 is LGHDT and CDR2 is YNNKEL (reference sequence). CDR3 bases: TGTGCCAGCAGCCAAGTCCGGGGAAGTACTGAAGCTTTCTTT. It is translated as CASSQVRGSTEAFF.

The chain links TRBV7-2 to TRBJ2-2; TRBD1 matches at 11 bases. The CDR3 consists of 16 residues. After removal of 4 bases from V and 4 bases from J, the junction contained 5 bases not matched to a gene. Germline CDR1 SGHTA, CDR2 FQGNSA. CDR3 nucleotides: TGTGCCAGCAGCTCTGGACAGGGGGCGCCCACCGGGGAGCTGTTTTTT. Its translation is CASSSGQGAPTGELFF.

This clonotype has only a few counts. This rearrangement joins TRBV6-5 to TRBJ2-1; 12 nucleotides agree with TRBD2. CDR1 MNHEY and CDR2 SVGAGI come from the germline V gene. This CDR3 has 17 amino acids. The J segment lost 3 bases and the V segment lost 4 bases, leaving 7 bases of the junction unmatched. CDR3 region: CASSFSWTSGNYNEQFF. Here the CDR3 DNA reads TGTGCCAGCAGTTTCTCCTGGACTAGCGGGAACTACAATGAGCAGTTCTTC.

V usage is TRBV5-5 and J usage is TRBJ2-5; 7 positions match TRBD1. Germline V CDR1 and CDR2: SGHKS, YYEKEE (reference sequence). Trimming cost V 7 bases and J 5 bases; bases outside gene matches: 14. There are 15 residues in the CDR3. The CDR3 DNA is TGTGCCAGCGGCTCTCCTGAGGGGGCCGGGGAGACCCAGTACTTC. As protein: CASGSPEGAGETQYF.

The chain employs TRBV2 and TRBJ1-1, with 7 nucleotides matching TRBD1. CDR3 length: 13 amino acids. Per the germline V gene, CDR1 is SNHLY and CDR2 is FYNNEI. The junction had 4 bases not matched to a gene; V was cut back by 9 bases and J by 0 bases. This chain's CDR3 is CARGTVMNTEAFF. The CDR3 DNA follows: TGTGCCAGGGGGACAGTGATGAACACTGAAGCTTTCTTT.

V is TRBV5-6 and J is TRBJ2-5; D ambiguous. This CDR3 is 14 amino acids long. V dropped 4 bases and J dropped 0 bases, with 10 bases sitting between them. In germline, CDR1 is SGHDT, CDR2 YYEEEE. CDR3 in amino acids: CASSKRAYQETQYF. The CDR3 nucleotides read TGTGCCAGCAGCAAGCGTGCCTACCAAGAGACCCAGTACTTC.

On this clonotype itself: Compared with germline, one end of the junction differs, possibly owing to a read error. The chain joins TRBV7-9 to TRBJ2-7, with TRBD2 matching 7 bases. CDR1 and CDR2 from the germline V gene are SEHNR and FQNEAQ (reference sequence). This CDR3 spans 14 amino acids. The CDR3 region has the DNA TGTGCCAGCAGCTCTAGCGGAGAGGCCTACGGGCAGTACTTC. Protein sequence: CASSSSGEAYGQYF.

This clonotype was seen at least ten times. The CDR3 sequence: CASSYDGGGEQYF. The CDR3 region has the DNA TGTGCCAGCAGTTACGACGGAGGTGGTGAGCAGTACTTC. This sequence joins TRBV6-5 and TRBJ2-7, with D perhaps matching TRBD2 (5 bases). This CDR3 contains 13 residues. Trimming took off 2 bases at V and 7 bases at J, with 12 bases between the two ends. In germline, CDR1 is MNHEY, CDR2 SVGAGI.

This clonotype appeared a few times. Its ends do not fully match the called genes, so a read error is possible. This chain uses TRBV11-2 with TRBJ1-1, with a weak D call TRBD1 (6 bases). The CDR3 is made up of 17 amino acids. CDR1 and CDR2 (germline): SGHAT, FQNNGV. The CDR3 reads CASSLWGGGGMNTEAFF. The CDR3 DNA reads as TGTGCCAGTAGCTTATGGGGGGGCGGAGGGATGAACACTGAAGCTTTCTTT.

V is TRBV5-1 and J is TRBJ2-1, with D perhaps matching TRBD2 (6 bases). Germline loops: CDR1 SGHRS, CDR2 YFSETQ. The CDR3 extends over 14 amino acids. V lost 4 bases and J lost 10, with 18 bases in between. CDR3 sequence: CASSQGLRQREQFF. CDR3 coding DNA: TGCGCCAGCAGCCAAGGACTACGACAGAGGGAGCAGTTCTTC.

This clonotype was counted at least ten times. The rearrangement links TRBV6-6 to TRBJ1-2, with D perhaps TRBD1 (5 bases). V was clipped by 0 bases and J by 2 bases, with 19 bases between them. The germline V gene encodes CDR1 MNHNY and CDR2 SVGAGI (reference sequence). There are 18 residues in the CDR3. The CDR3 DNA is TGTGCCAGCAGTTACTCTGCAGGGTTGTACGAGGGAAACTATGGCTACACCTTC. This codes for CASSYSAGLYEGNYGYTF.

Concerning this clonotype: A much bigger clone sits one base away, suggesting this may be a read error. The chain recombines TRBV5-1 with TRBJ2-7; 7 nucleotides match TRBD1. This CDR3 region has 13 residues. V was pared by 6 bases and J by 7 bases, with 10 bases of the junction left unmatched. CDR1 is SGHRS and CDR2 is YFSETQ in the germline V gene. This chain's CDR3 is CASTVQGQDEQYF. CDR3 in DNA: TGCGCCAGCACTGTACAGGGGCAAGATGAGCAGTACTTC.

CDR3 bases: TGCAGTGCTAGAGTTTTGGGACTAGCGGGGGGGCATGATGAGCAGTACTTC. It is translated as CSARVLGLAGGHDEQYF. V is TRBV20-1 and J is TRBJ2-7, with 16 bases that match TRBD2. Per the germline V gene, CDR1 is DFQATT and CDR2 is SNEGSKA (reference sequence). The CDR3 length is 17 residues. The V segment lost 1 base and the J segment 7 bases; nucleotides outside the gene matches: 10.

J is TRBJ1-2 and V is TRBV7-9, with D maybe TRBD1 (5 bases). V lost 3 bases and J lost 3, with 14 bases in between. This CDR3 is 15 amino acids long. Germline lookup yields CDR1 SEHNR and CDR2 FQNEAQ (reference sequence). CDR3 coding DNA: TGTGCCAGCAGCTTTCAGACAGCAGGAGACTATGGCTACACCTTC. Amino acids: CASSFQTAGDYGYTF.

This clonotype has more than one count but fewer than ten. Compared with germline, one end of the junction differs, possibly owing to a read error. This CDR3 is CAGSAGWLQETQYF. In DNA form, the CDR3 reads TGTGCCGGCAGCGCCGGGTGGTTACAAGAGACCCAGTACTTC. This chain connects TRBV9 to TRBJ2-5; the D is unclear. The germline V gene has CDR1 SGDLS and CDR2 YYNGEE. This CDR3 contains 14 residues.

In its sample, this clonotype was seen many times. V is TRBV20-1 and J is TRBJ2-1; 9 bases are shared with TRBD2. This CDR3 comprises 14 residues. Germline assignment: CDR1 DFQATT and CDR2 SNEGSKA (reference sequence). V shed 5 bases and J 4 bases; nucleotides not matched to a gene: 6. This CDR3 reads CSAARREGYNEQFF. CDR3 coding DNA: TGCAGTGCTGCAAGGCGGGAGGGATACAATGAGCAGTTCTTC.